Each of the 29 T cell receptor beta chains below was sequenced from the same sample in a study of cytotoxic CD8 clonotypes in ibrutinib-treated CLL. Assay used: immunoSEQ multiplex PCR; TCRdb lists only in-frame clones, some missing. The sample consists of around 250,000 clones, 60% to 75% of them appearing once. Sequenced material: PBMCs, taken after 24 months of ibrutinib treatment. These receptors were collected from a human donor with chronic lymphocytic leukemia.

This clone was found a few times. V is TRBV6-1 and J is TRBJ2-5; TRBD2 might be the D (5 bases). Germline CDR1 is MNHNS and CDR2 is SASEGT. V was cut by 6 bases and J by 5 bases, with 19 bases left in between. The CDR3 sequence is 15 residues long. The DNA of the CDR3 is TGTGCCAGCAGCCCCGAGGGCGTAACCCGGGAGACCCAGTACTTC. Translating gives CASSPEGVTRETQYF.

This chain joins TRBV19 and TRBJ2-7; the match to TRBD2 covers 8 bases. Unmatched junction bases numbered 6, after V lost 7 bases and J lost 4 bases. The germline V gene has CDR1 LNHDA and CDR2 SQIVND (reference sequence). The CDR3 runs 13 residues. The CDR3 nucleotides are TGTGCCAGTAAGAGGGCTAGCGGGTACGAGCAGTACTTC. Residues: CASKRASGYEQYF.

The CDR3 here is CASSESGPNNQPQHF. The CDR3 DNA reads as TGTGCCAGCAGTGAATCTGGACCGAACAATCAGCCCCAGCATTTT. The V gene is TRBV2, the J gene TRBJ1-5; no clear D gene. The CDR3 is 15 residues long. V dropped 2 bases and J dropped 3 bases, with 11 bases sitting between them. The germline V gene has CDR1 SNHLY and CDR2 FYNNEI.

The gene calls are TRBV27 and TRBJ2-7, with D unclear. Trimming shortened V by 2 bases and J by 0 bases, and 8 bases separated the two germline ends. Germline assignment: CDR1 MNHEY and CDR2 SMNVEV (reference sequence). The CDR3 spans 14 residues. The CDR3 reads CASSLMVDSYEQYF. DNA of the CDR3: TGTGCCAGCAGTTTAATGGTGGACTCCTACGAGCAGTACTTC.

V and J are TRBV2 and TRBJ2-7, with a possible D match to TRBD2 (5 bases). The CDR3 runs to 15 residues. The V end was cut by 7 bases, the J end by 5 bases, with 21 bases between. Germline V gives CDR1 SNHLY, CDR2 FYNNEI. The CDR3 region is CASTPSLASYDEQYF. Written as DNA, the CDR3 is TGTGCCAGCACTCCTAGCCTTGCGTCCTACGACGAGCAGTACTTC.

This chain uses TRBV28 with TRBJ2-2; either TRBD1 or TRBD2 may supply D (6 bases each). V lost 6 bases and J lost 1, with 12 bases in between. The V gene's germline CDR1 is MDHEN and CDR2 SYDVKM. The CDR3 covers 15 residues. The CDR3 DNA is TGTGCCAGCAGGGGGGGACATATGAACACCGGGGAGCTGTTTTTT. Translation gives CASRGGHMNTGELFF.

This clone came up many times. The sample has other DNA sequences that encode this CDR3 too. The V call is TRBV30, the J call TRBJ1-5; tentatively, D is TRBD1 (5 bases). Trimming removed 3 bases at V and 5 bases at J, with 11 bases between. CDR3 length: 13 amino acids. Germline V CDR1 and CDR2: GTSNPN, SVGIG (reference sequence). The DNA for the CDR3 is TGTGCCTGGAGCTCCGGAGGGGATCAGCCCCAGCATTTT. Protein sequence: CAWSSGGDQPQHF. Together with reference TRBV30 and TRBJ1-5, the CDR3 gives the full variable domain: SQTIHQWPATLVQPVGSPLSLECTVEGTSNPNLYWYRQAAGRGLQLLFYSVGIGQISSEVPQNLSASRPQDRQFILSSKKLLLSDSGFYLCAWSSGGDQPQHFGDGTRLSIL.

This clone was observed once. This chain uses TRBV28 with TRBJ2-3; 7 positions match TRBD1. Germline CDR1 reads MDHEN; CDR2 reads SYDVKM. The junction had 5 bases not matched to a gene; V was cut back by 3 bases and J by 2 bases. The CDR3 is 15 amino acids. CDR3 DNA sequence: TGTGCCAGCAGTTTCCGGGACAGAGTCACAGATACGCAGTATTTT. Translation: CASSFRDRVTDTQYF. Supplemented by reference TRBV28 and TRBJ2-3, the full variable domain reads DVKVTQSSRYLVKRTGEKVFLECVQDMDHENMFWYRQDPGLGLRLIYFSYDVKMKEKGDIPEGYSVSREKKERFSLILESASTNQTSMYLCASSFRDRVTDTQYFGPGTRLTVL.

The V and J genes are TRBV19 and TRBJ1-5; D gene uncertain. Germline values: CDR1 LNHDA, CDR2 SQIVND (reference sequence). CDR3 length: 13 residues. The germline V and J ends were trimmed by 5 bases and 3 bases, with 8 bases remaining between them. The CDR3 sequence: CASSFGYNQPQHF. The CDR3 bases are TGTGCCAGTAGTTTCGGTTACAATCAGCCCCAGCATTTT.

The genes are TRBV28 and TRBJ1-4, with a possible D match to TRBD1 (6 bases). The CDR3 is made up of 15 amino acids. Trimming pared 6 bases from V and 8 bases from J, leaving 19 bases between. The germline gives CDR1 MDHEN, CDR2 SYDVKM. CDR3 residues: CASSLHQGIGEKLFF. The CDR3 bases are TGTGCCAGCAGCCTCCATCAGGGGATTGGAGAAAAACTGTTTTTT.

Only a few counts were recorded for this clone. This chain connects TRBV29-1 to TRBJ1-5, with no clear D. CDR3 length: 12 residues. Germline V CDR1 and CDR2: SQVTM, ANQGSEA. V shed 6 bases and J shed 0 bases, with 6 bases lying between them. The CDR3 DNA reads TGCAGCGTAGGCAGTAGCAATCAGCCCCAGCATTTT. Its translation is CSVGSSNQPQHF.

The chain couples TRBV5-1 to TRBJ1-5; D is unresolved. CDR3 length: 15 amino acids. Trimming took 4 bases from V and 0 from J, leaving 11 bases between them. Germline lookup yields CDR1 SGHRS and CDR2 YFSETQ. The CDR3 DNA reads TGCGCCAGCAGCCCTCTTCCCTCTAGCAATCAGCCCCAGCATTTT. Protein sequence: CASSPLPSSNQPQHF.

The chain employs TRBV9 and TRBJ1-2; D uncertain. V dropped 0 bases and J dropped 6 bases, with 12 bases sitting between them. The germline CDR1 and CDR2 sequences are SGDLS and YYNGEE. The CDR3 runs 14 residues. The CDR3 bases are TGTGCCAGCAGCGTAGAATCCCTGGGAAATGGCTACACCTTC. Translating it yields CASSVESLGNGYTF.

The rearrangement joins TRBV20-1 to TRBJ2-1; D is uncertain. V dropped 2 bases and J dropped 10 bases, with 3 bases sitting between them. This CDR3 has 9 amino acids. Germline lookup yields CDR1 DFQATT and CDR2 SNEGSKA (reference sequence). The CDR3 here is CSARPEQFF. The CDR3 region has the DNA TGCAGTGCTAGACCCGAGCAGTTCTTC.

The chain couples TRBV5-1 to TRBJ2-3, with 8 bases lining up with TRBD2. Germline V lookup: CDR1 SGHRS, CDR2 YFSETQ. This CDR3 is 14 amino acids long. J lost 1 base, V lost 3 bases, and 1 base had no gene match. The CDR3: CASSSLAGTDTQYF. CDR3 DNA: TGCGCCAGCAGCTCACTAGCGGGCACAGATACGCAGTATTTT.

The chain uses TRBV5-8 and TRBJ1-3; the D is unclear. The V gene's germline CDR1 is SGHTS and CDR2 YDEGEE. The CDR3 spans 15 residues. V shed 4 bases and J shed 4 bases, with 15 bases lying between them. CDR3 sequence: CASSPLVRPGNTIYF. The CDR3 DNA reads TGTGCCAGCAGCCCCTTAGTCCGTCCCGGAAACACCATATATTTT.

V and J are TRBV5-1 and TRBJ2-1; 7 bases fit TRBD2. V trimming: 0 bases; J trimming: 4 bases; junction bases outside the gene matches: 7. Germline V lookup: CDR1 SGHRS, CDR2 YFSETQ. CDR3 length equals 16 residues. The chain's CDR3 is CASSLAASGNYNEQFF. The CDR3 DNA reads TGCGCCAGCAGCTTGGCAGCTAGCGGTAATTACAATGAGCAGTTCTTC.

The gene calls are TRBV6-5 and TRBJ1-2; 7 bases fit TRBD1. Germline CDR1 and CDR2: MNHEY and SVGAGI. The CDR3 runs 15 residues. V gave up 4 bases and J gave up 2 bases; unmatched junction bases: 7. The chain's CDR3 is CASSSTGTVNYGYTF. The CDR3 region has the DNA TGTGCCAGCAGTTCTACCGGGACAGTCAACTATGGCTACACCTTC.

The V gene is TRBV9, the J gene TRBJ2-1, with TRBD2 identical over 8 bases. Unmatched junction bases numbered 6, after V lost 3 bases and J lost 4 bases. The germline V gene encodes CDR1 SGDLS and CDR2 YYNGEE. The CDR3 runs 15 residues. This CDR3 reads CASSELSGAYNEQFF. The CDR3 DNA follows: TGTGCCAGCAGCGAGCTTAGCGGGGCATACAATGAGCAGTTCTTC.

V is TRBV28 and J is TRBJ1-5; 8 bases match TRBD1. The junction had 2 bases not matched to a gene; V was cut back by 3 bases and J by 4 bases. Germline-derived CDR1 and CDR2 are MDHEN and SYDVKM. The CDR3 has 14 residues. The CDR3 DNA reads as TGTGCCAGCAGTTTCTACAGGGGGAATCAGCCCCAGCATTTT. Its translation: CASSFYRGNQPQHF.

This clone occurred a few times. The V gene is TRBV7-9, the J gene TRBJ2-1; weak D call: TRBD2 (6 bases). Germline CDR1 and CDR2: SEHNR and FQNEAQ (reference sequence). This CDR3 is built from 14 residues. Trimming took 5 bases from V and 10 from J, leaving 18 bases between them. CDR3 sequence reads: CASSGGTRVSEQFF. Here the CDR3 DNA reads TGTGCCAGCAGCGGGGGGACGCGGGTCAGCGAGCAGTTCTTC.

The V call is TRBV27, the J call TRBJ2-7; D not resolved. The CDR3 has 12 amino acids. CDR1 and CDR2 (germline): MNHEY, SMNVEV (reference sequence). The ends were cut back, 5 bases at V and 7 bases at J, with 12 bases in the middle. CDR3 loop: CASSTSAVEQYF. The CDR3 DNA sequence: TGTGCCAGCAGTACCTCTGCGGTGGAGCAGTACTTC.

The chain recombines TRBV28 with TRBJ1-5; the match to TRBD1 covers 8 bases. V lost 5 bases and J lost 4; bases outside the gene matches: 4. CDR3 length: 14 residues. Germline assignment: CDR1 MDHEN and CDR2 SYDVKM. CDR3 residues: CASSTGQGNQPQHF. CDR3 sequence (DNA): TGTGCCAGCAGTACCGGACAGGGTAATCAGCCCCAGCATTTT.

The V gene is TRBV30, the J gene TRBJ2-4, with D perhaps matching TRBD1 (5 bases). In germline, CDR1 is GTSNPN, CDR2 SVGIG (reference sequence). V lost 5 bases to trimming and J lost 2 bases, with 10 bases between them. This CDR3 spans 13 amino acids. The CDR3 region is CAWSRVPKNIQYF. DNA for the CDR3: TGTGCCTGGTCCAGGGTTCCCAAAAACATTCAGTACTTC.

This clone has more than one count but fewer than ten. CDR3 coding DNA: TGTGCCAGCAGTTACGGATACTCCTACGAGCAGTACTTC. Translating it yields CASSYGYSYEQYF. The J gene is TRBJ2-7, the V gene TRBV6-5, with D uncertain. Germline CDR1 and CDR2: MNHEY and SVGAGI. CDR3 length equals 13 residues. With 2 bases removed from V and 0 bases from J, the gap between germline ends came to 5 bases.

The CDR3 DNA reads TGTGCCAGCAGGGCCACTGAAGCTTTCTTT. It translates to CASRATEAFF. The genes are TRBV28 and TRBJ1-1, with D hard to call. The CDR3 is made up of 10 amino acids. The V gene lost 6 bases and the J gene lost 4 bases, with 3 bases spanning the gap. Germline values: CDR1 MDHEN, CDR2 SYDVKM.

The J gene is TRBJ2-1, the V gene TRBV14; no clear D. The V end was cut by 0 bases, the J end by 9 bases, with 3 bases between. Germline V gives CDR1 SGHDN, CDR2 FVKESK. The CDR3 is 11 amino acids. CDR3 protein: CASSQDSEQFF. CDR3 bases: TGTGCCAGCAGCCAAGACAGTGAGCAGTTCTTC.

This chain connects TRBV25-1 to TRBJ2-1; no reliable D call. V was trimmed by 10 bases and J by 10 bases, leaving 11 bases between them. Per the germline V gene, CDR1 is MGHDK and CDR2 is SYGVNS. The CDR3 is made up of 10 amino acids. CDR3 bases: TGTGCCACCCGCGATCGGGAGCAGTTCTTC. Encoded protein: CATRDREQFF.

The J gene is TRBJ2-3, the V gene TRBV7-9; 14 positions agree with TRBD2. V gave up 1 base and J gave up 6 bases; unmatched junction bases: 9. The CDR3 is 18 residues long. Germline loops: CDR1 SEHNR, CDR2 FQNEAQ (reference sequence). CDR3 in DNA: TGTGCCAGCAGCTTAGGGGCGACTAGCGGGAGGGCCGCTGATACGCAGTATTTT. Its protein is CASSLGATSGRAADTQYF.